The following is a TCR beta chain sequence with its context. What it recognizes is unknown. Being one base from a much bigger clone, this may be a read error. These data originate in a study of T cells in Graves' hyperthyroidism and ophthalmopathy. On the study more broadly: Peripheral blood was taken when the disease was first diagnosed, before any treatment began.

The CDR3 is 11 amino acids. Germline loops: CDR1 SEHNR, CDR2 FQNEAQ (reference sequence). V shed 4 bases and J shed 4 bases, with 5 bases lying between them. Study conclusions and caveats: In simple terms, a model built on 13 V-J features told ophthalmopathy apart from stable hyperthyroidism.

There were TCR beta CDR3 regions amplified from RNA transcripts. First-round RT-PCR with HTBI primers amplified the TCR CDR3 region. TCRdb reprocessed the multiplex PCR reads via MiXCR and lists one record per CDR3 protein. The sample has about 640,000 distinct CDR3 sequences, less than 25% seen once. This sequence originates from a man aged 30 to 45 with Graves' ophthalmopathy. V and J are TRBV7-9 and TRBJ2-7; D is unclear. Input material: blood. As DNA, the CDR3 is TGTGCCAGCAGCTCCCAATACGAGCAGTACTTC. Its protein is CASSSQYEQYF.